This T cell receptor (beta chain) was captured by sequencing in a study of neurological immune-mediated disorders. This clonotype was recorded many times. The antigen is unknown. The authors made cDNA by 5'RACE with 10-nucleotide random UMIs. From the 5' RACE reads, TCRdb called clonotypes with MiXCR, one entry per CDR3 protein. Altogether about 74,000 distinct CDR3 sequences are present, 4% to 6% being singletons, with the ten largest covering around 6.8%. With V trimmed by 7 bases and J by 6 bases, 12 bases remained unmatched. The CDR3 is 14 amino acids. CDR1 and CDR2 (germline): SGHRS, YFSETQ. General study results and limits: When the repertoires were grouped phylogenetically, those of 18 of the 34 multiple sclerosis patients came together in a single cluster of related CDR3 sequences, which points to a possible repertoire-level signature. Patients with HTLV-1-associated myelopathy had the highest level of TCR clonal expansion, whereas patients with multiple sclerosis had the lowest level, falling beneath the level found in healthy controls.

The genes are TRBV5-1 and TRBJ2-7; 8 positions agree with TRBD1. Sequenced sample: PBMCs. The receptor was isolated from a man between 18 and 35 years old with multiple sclerosis. CDR3 residues: CASFRTGNPLEQYF. CDR3 bases: TGCGCCAGCTTTAGGACAGGGAATCCTCTCGAGCAGTACTTC.